The 16 T cell receptor beta chains listed next were all sequenced from one sample in a study of T cell repertoires in aging, cancer and after chemotherapy. TCR beta rearrangements were amplified from peripheral blood genomic DNA. TRB rearrangements spanning V, D and J were amplified using mixed TRB-A/B primers. TCRdb processed the multiplex PCR reads anew with MiXCR; each CDR3 protein has one entry. The sample has 3,500 to 5,000 distinct CDR3 sequences, roughly 36% seen once. The source material was blood. These receptors were obtained from a human donor with a blood cancer.

This clonotype was recorded once. The chain has TRBV30 and TRBJ1-2; D remains ambiguous. The CDR3 sequence is 11 residues long. V lost 7 bases and J 8 bases, leaving 14 bases between the germline ends. CDR1 GTSNPN and CDR2 SVGIG come from the germline V gene (reference sequence). This chain's CDR3 is CALMWSRGYTF. The CDR3 coding sequence is TGTGCCTTGATGTGGAGCAGAGGCTACACCTTC.

In the case of this clonotype: A read error may be the cause here, since a much bigger clone is one base away. V gene TRBV29-1 combines with J gene TRBJ2-7; 8 nucleotides agree with TRBD2. V was clipped by 6 bases and J by 7 bases; unmatched bases: 14. CDR1 is SQVTM and CDR2 is ANQGSEA in the germline V gene. The CDR3 contains 14 residues. CDR3 DNA: TGCAGCGTGCCTAGAGCGGGGGACTACAATGAGCAGTACTTC. This codes for CSVPRAGDYNEQYF.

A few counts support this clonotype. V and J are TRBV18 and TRBJ2-7, with 11 bases that match TRBD2. Germline V lookup: CDR1 KGHSH, CDR2 LQKENI. Losses at the gene ends were 2 bases for V and 6 bases for J; bases not matched to a gene: 0. There are 13 residues in the CDR3. The CDR3 protein is CASSPGTSGEQYF. The CDR3, as DNA: TGTGCCAGCTCACCAGGGACTAGCGGCGAGCAGTACTTC.

For the CDR3, the DNA is TGCAGCGTTGAAGGTTCCCAGGGGGGGAGGATGAACACTGAAGCTTTCTTT. This codes for CSVEGSQGGRMNTEAFF. The chain links TRBV29-1 to TRBJ1-1, with 7 bases fitting TRBD1. Losses at the gene ends were 1 base for V and 0 bases for J; bases not matched to a gene: 11. Germline V gene sequence: CDR1 SQVTM, CDR2 ANQGSEA. The CDR3 runs 17 residues.

This chain uses TRBV28 with TRBJ2-5; 15 nucleotides match TRBD2. Unmatched junction bases numbered 7, after V lost 5 bases and J lost 3 bases. Germline V gene sequence: CDR1 MDHEN, CDR2 SYDVKM. The CDR3 sequence is 17 residues long. The CDR3 nucleotides are TGTGCCAGCAGTCTCTGGACTAGCGGGAGGGCCGAAGAGACCCAGTACTTC. Protein sequence: CASSLWTSGRAEETQYF.

The J gene is TRBJ1-2, the V gene TRBV12-3 or TRBV12-4; D not certain. The germline V and J ends were trimmed by 3 bases and 1 base, with 3 bases remaining between them. The CDR3 has 12 amino acids. CDR3 coding DNA: TGTGCCAGCAGTTTGGATAACTATGGCTACACCTTC. Encoded protein: CASSLDNYGYTF.

The genes are TRBV10-3 and TRBJ2-5; possible D gene TRBD1, 6 bases. V shed 5 bases and J shed 0 bases, with 10 bases lying between them. CDR3 length: 14 residues. Germline V gene sequence: CDR1 ENHRY, CDR2 SYGVKD. CDR3 in DNA: TGTGCCATCAGTACCGGGACAAACCAAGAGACCCAGTACTTC. Encoded protein: CAISTGTNQETQYF.

V and J are TRBV18 and TRBJ2-5; D may correspond to TRBD1 or TRBD2 (6 bases each). Trimming took 4 bases from V and 5 from J, leaving 11 bases between them. This CDR3 spans 13 amino acids. The germline CDR1 and CDR2 sequences are KGHSH and LQKENI. CDR3 sequence: CASSQGGSETQYF. As DNA, the CDR3 is TGTGCCAGCTCACAGGGGGGATCGGAGACCCAGTACTTC.

In DNA form, the CDR3 reads TGTGCCAGCTCACCACAGGGGAAGGAAAAACTGTTTTTT. Its translation is CASSPQGKEKLFF. The rearrangement uses TRBV18 and TRBJ1-4; tentatively, D is TRBD1 (5 bases). V lost 1 base, J lost 8 bases, and 8 bases lay in between. CDR1 and CDR2 from the germline V gene are KGHSH and LQKENI. There are 13 residues in the CDR3. Together with reference TRBV18 and TRBJ1-4, the CDR3 gives the full variable domain: NAGVMQNPRHLVRRRGQEARLRCSPMKGHSHVYWYRQLPEEGLKFMVYLQKENIIDESGMPKERFSAEFPKEGPSILRIQQVVRGDSAAYFCASSPQGKEKLFFGSGTQLSVL.

This clonotype appeared once. This rearrangement joins TRBV10-3 to TRBJ2-1, with 9 nucleotides matching TRBD1. Germline CDR1 ENHRY, CDR2 SYGVKD. The CDR3 has 16 amino acids. J lost 8 bases, V lost 8 bases, and 16 bases had no gene match. The CDR3 is CAIGQLGQGEKDEQFF. In DNA, the CDR3 is TGTGCCATCGGACAACTGGGACAGGGCGAGAAAGATGAGCAGTTCTTC.

J is TRBJ2-3 and V is TRBV11-1; D may be TRBD2 (6 bases). Looked up from germline, CDR1 is SGHAT and CDR2 is FQDESV (reference sequence). Trimming pared 4 bases from V and 3 bases from J, leaving 11 bases between. CDR3 size: 14 residues. The CDR3 is CASSWFSGTDTQYF. DNA for the CDR3: TGTGCCAGCAGCTGGTTTAGCGGAACAGATACGCAGTATTTT.

The genes are TRBV5-1 and TRBJ1-5; 8 bases are a match to TRBD1. This CDR3 contains 15 residues. The germline V gene encodes CDR1 SGHRS and CDR2 YFSETQ. V dropped 6 bases and J dropped 7; count of bases not matched to a gene: 12. CDR3 sequence: CASTATGGLGQPQHF. The CDR3 DNA follows: TGCGCCAGCACCGCAACAGGGGGGCTGGGGCAGCCCCAGCATTTT.

This chain joins TRBV30 and TRBJ2-3; no clear D. The CDR3 sequence is 13 residues long. Trimming pared 4 bases from V and 2 bases from J, leaving 10 bases between. In germline, CDR1 is GTSNPN, CDR2 SVGIG (reference sequence). The CDR3, as DNA: TGTGCCTGGAAACCGAAATCCACAGATACGCAGTATTTT. This codes for CAWKPKSTDTQYF.

This clonotype is termed medium-sized. The rearrangement uses TRBV19 and TRBJ2-3, with D perhaps given as TRBD1 or TRBD2 (5 bases each). V lost 7 bases and J 2 bases, leaving 16 bases between the germline ends. CDR1 and CDR2 (germline): LNHDA, SQIVND (reference sequence). The CDR3 extends over 15 amino acids. CDR3 protein: CASKPPGTATDTQYF. DNA for the CDR3: TGTGCCAGTAAACCCCCCGGGACGGCCACAGATACGCAGTATTTT.

There are a few counts of this clonotype. The V and J genes are TRBV5-1 and TRBJ2-4; TRBD2 is a possible D gene (6 bases). The CDR3 covers 16 residues. The V end lost 1 base, the J end lost 7 bases, and 18 bases lay between the germline ends. From germline, CDR1 is SGHRS and CDR2 YFSETQ. DNA of the CDR3: TGCGCCAGCAGCTTGTCAGGGACCGGGAGCTGGAACATTCAGTACTTC. Its protein is CASSLSGTGSWNIQYF.

CDR3 coding DNA: TGCGCCAGCAGCTTGGCAGGCACCAATTCACCCCTCCACTTT. This sequence encodes CASSLAGTNSPLHF. V gene TRBV5-1 combines with J gene TRBJ1-6; the D is unclear. Trimming cost V 0 bases and J 7 bases, with 8 bases left between them. The CDR3 runs 14 residues. Germline V gene lookup returns CDR1 SGHRS and CDR2 YFSETQ.